The 13 T cell receptor beta chains reported below all come from one sample, sequenced in a study of ipilimumab plus nivolumab after autologous stem cell transplantation. Here immunoSEQ multiplex PCR was the method, and the copy in TCRdb shows in-frame clones only, minus some. The repertoire holds over 80,000 clones, 75% to 85% seen once, with around 2% in the top ten. Sequenced here: PBMCs, sampled in a trial of ipilimumab plus nivolumab as post-transplant consolidation. Every receptor here comes from a male donor with diffuse large B-cell lymphoma.

This clone has more than one count but fewer than ten. The chain links TRBV7-7 to TRBJ2-1; unclear D gene. The CDR3 is 15 residues long. Germline CDR1 reads SSHAT; CDR2 reads FNYEAQ (reference sequence). The germline V and J ends were trimmed by 1 base and 1 base, with 8 bases remaining between them. The CDR3 here is CASSLGLDSYNEQFF. CDR3 nucleotide sequence: TGTGCCAGCAGCTTAGGACTGGATTCCTACAATGAGCAGTTCTTC.

This clone was seen only once. The chain has TRBV6-6 and TRBJ1-3; TRBD1 aligns across 9 bases. The CDR3 length is 15 residues. CDR1 is MNHNY and CDR2 is SVGAGI in the germline V gene (reference sequence). After removal of 5 bases from V and 4 bases from J, the junction contained 6 bases not matched to a gene. The DNA of the CDR3 is TGTGCCAGCAGTAGGGACAGGGCAGGAGGAAACACCATATATTTT. Translated: CASSRDRAGGNTIYF.

V usage is TRBV29-1 and J usage is TRBJ2-7; D is uncertain. Trimming took off 4 bases at V and 5 bases at J, with 15 bases between the two ends. Germline CDR1 and CDR2: SQVTM and ANQGSEA. The CDR3 sequence is 13 residues long. CDR3 loop: CSVVGWGMDEQYF. The CDR3 coding sequence is TGCAGCGTTGTGGGTTGGGGAATGGACGAGCAGTACTTC.

CDR3 sequence (DNA): TGTGCCAGCAGCGTTACCCTAGCGGGGACCTACAATGAGCAGTTCTTC. Translating it yields CASSVTLAGTYNEQFF. The chain uses TRBV9 and TRBJ2-1; 9 bases match TRBD2. CDR1 and CDR2 from the germline V gene are SGDLS and YYNGEE. This CDR3 has 16 amino acids. J lost 2 bases, V lost 2 bases, and 5 bases had no gene match.

The chain has TRBV7-3 and TRBJ2-3; TRBD2 is a possible D gene (6 bases). The germline V gene has CDR1 SGHTA and CDR2 FQGTGA. The CDR3 has 14 amino acids. Between the trimmed V and J ends, which lost 4 bases and 1 base, there was a span of 9 bases. The CDR3 sequence is CASSSGERTDTQYF. CDR3 in DNA: TGTGCCAGCAGCTCGGGAGAACGCACAGATACGCAGTATTTT.

Only one count was recorded for this clone. The CDR3 region is CASRLKRPPGALSGNTIYF. The CDR3 bases are TGTGCCAGCCGCCTCAAAAGGCCCCCGGGGGCCCTCTCTGGAAACACCATATATTTT. V gene TRBV21-1 combines with J gene TRBJ1-3. TRBV21-1 is a listed pseudogene. The CDR3 has 19 amino acids.

V is TRBV19 and J is TRBJ2-7, with 8 bases matching TRBD2. J was trimmed by 3 bases and V by 2 bases; bases with no gene match: 6. The CDR3 has 15 residues. Germline V gives CDR1 LNHDA, CDR2 SQIVND (reference sequence). The CDR3 reads CASSIKLAVNYEQYF. In nucleotides, the CDR3 is TGTGCCAGTAGTATAAAACTAGCGGTGAACTACGAGCAGTACTTC.

The rearrangement links TRBV11-2 to TRBJ1-2; D not certain. Germline V gene sequence: CDR1 SGHAT, CDR2 FQNNGV. The CDR3 is made up of 14 amino acids. The V and J ends lost 1 base and 8 bases respectively, with 14 bases between them. The CDR3 reads CASSLGVGFRGYTF. The DNA of the CDR3 is TGTGCCAGCAGCTTAGGGGTAGGGTTTAGAGGCTACACCTTC.

J is TRBJ1-5 and V is TRBV5-1; D is undetermined. V dropped 5 bases and J dropped 0 bases, with 9 bases sitting between them. This CDR3 has 14 amino acids. The germline V gene encodes CDR1 SGHRS and CDR2 YFSETQ. The CDR3 DNA follows: TGCGCCAGCAGGGAGGGTTCTAGCAATCAGCCCCAGCATTTT. Amino acids: CASREGSSNQPQHF.

The chain is built from TRBV7-2 and TRBJ1-2; unclear D gene. Germline CDR1 and CDR2: SGHTA and FQGNSA. CDR3 length: 13 residues. Trimming took off 2 bases at V and 2 bases at J, with 6 bases between the two ends. The chain's CDR3 is CASSLWRNYGYTF. CDR3 in DNA: TGTGCCAGCAGCTTATGGAGGAACTATGGCTACACCTTC.

This rearrangement joins TRBV6-1 to TRBJ1-1, with D possibly being TRBD1 (6 bases). Trimming shortened V by 6 bases and J by 6 bases, and 14 bases separated the two germline ends. Germline V CDR1 and CDR2: MNHNS, SASEGT. The CDR3 runs 13 residues. In nucleotides, the CDR3 is TGTGCCAGCAGGGGGTCAGGGGTCCCTGAAGCTTTCTTT. This sequence encodes CASRGSGVPEAFF.

The genes are TRBV5-1 and TRBJ2-7, with D perhaps TRBD1 or TRBD2 (6 bases each). The CDR3 length is 15 residues. Deletions cut 0 bases from V and 5 bases from J, with 15 bases between. Germline lookup yields CDR1 SGHRS and CDR2 YFSETQ. The DNA for the CDR3 is TGCGCCAGCAGCTTGGTTACGGGGGCGGTAGACGAGCAGTACTTC. Its protein product is CASSLVTGAVDEQYF.

The V gene is TRBV5-1, the J gene TRBJ2-7; D is unresolved. The germline gives CDR1 SGHRS, CDR2 YFSETQ. V was clipped by 5 bases and J by 0 bases, with 9 bases between them. This CDR3 is 13 amino acids long. The CDR3 is CASSVGFSYEQYF. CDR3 bases: TGCGCCAGCAGTGTGGGGTTCTCCTACGAGCAGTACTTC.